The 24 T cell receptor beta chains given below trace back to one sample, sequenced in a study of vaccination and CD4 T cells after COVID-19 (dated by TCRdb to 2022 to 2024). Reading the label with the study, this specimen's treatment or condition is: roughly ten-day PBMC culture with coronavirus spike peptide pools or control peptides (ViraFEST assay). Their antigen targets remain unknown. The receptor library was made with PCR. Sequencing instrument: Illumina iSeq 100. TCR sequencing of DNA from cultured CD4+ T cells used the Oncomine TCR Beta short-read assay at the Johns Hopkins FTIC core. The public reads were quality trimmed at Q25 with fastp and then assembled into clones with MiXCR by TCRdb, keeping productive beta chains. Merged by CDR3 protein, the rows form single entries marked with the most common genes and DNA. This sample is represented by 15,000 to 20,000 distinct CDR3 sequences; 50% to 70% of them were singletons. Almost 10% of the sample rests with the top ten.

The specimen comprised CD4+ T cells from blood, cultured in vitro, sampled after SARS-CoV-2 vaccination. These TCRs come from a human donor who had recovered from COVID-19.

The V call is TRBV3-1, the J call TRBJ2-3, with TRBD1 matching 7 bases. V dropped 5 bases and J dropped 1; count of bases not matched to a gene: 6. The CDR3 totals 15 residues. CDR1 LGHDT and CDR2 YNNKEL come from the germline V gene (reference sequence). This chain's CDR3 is CASSSEDRGTDTQYF. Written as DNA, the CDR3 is TGTGCCAGCAGCTCCGAAGACAGGGGCACAGATACGCAGTATTTT.

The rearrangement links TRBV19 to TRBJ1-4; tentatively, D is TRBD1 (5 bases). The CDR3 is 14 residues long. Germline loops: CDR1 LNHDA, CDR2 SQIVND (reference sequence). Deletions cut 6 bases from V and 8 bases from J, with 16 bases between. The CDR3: CASSLGAGNEKLFF. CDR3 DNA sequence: TGTGCCAGTAGCCTAGGGGCAGGGAACGAAAAACTGTTTTTT.

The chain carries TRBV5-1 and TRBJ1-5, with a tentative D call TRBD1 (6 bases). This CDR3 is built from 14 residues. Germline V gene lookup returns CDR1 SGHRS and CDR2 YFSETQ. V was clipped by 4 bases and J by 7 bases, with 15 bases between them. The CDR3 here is CASSQGGGGQPQHF. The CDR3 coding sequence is TGCGCCAGCAGCCAAGGGGGGGGAGGGCAGCCCCAGCATTTT.

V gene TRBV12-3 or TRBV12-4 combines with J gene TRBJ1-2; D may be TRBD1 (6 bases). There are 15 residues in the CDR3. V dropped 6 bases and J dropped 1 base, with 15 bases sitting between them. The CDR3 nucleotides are TGTGCCAGCAGCCGACAGGACAGCCTTAACTATGGCTACACCTTC. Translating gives CASSRQDSLNYGYTF.

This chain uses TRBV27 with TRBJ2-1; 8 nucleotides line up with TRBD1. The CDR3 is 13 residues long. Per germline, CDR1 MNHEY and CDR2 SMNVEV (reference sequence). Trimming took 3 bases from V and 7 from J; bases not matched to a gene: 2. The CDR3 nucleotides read TGTGCCAGCAGTTTCAACAGGGGGAATGAGCAGTTCTTC. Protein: CASSFNRGNEQFF.

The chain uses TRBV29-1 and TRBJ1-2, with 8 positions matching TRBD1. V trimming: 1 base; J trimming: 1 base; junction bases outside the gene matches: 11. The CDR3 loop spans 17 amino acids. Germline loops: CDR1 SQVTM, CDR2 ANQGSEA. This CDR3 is CSVEGFFGQGGNYGYTF. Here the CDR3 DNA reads TGCAGCGTTGAAGGTTTTTTCGGACAGGGCGGTAACTATGGCTACACCTTC.

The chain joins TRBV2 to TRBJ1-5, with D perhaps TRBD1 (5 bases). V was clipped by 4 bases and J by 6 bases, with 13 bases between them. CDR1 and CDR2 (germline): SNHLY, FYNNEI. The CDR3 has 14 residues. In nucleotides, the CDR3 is TGTGCCAGCAGTGTCTGGGTCGGGGGTCAGCCCCAGCATTTT. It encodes CASSVWVGGQPQHF.

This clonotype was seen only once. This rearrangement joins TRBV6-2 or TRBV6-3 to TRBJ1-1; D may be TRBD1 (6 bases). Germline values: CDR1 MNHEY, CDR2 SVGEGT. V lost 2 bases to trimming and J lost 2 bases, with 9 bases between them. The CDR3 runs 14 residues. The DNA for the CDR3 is TGTGCCAGCAGTTACCCCAGGGGTAACACTGAAGCTTTCTTT. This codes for CASSYPRGNTEAFF.

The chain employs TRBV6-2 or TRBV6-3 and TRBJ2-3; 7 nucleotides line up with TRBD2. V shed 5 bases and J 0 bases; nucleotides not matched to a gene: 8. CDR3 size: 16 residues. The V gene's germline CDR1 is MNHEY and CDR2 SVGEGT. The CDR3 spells CASSTIAGLSTDTQYF. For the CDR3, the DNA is TGTGCCAGCAGTACCATAGCGGGCCTCAGCACAGATACGCAGTATTTT.

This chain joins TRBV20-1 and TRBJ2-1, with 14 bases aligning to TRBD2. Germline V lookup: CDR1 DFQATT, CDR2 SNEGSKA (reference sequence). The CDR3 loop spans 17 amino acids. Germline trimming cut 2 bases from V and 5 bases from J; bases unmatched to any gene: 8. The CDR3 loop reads CSARLGTSGGYHNEQFF. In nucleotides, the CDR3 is TGCAGTGCTAGACTCGGGACTAGCGGGGGCTATCACAATGAGCAGTTCTTC.

CDR3 sequence (DNA): TGTGCCAGTAGTATTTTTGCGGGAGGGCCCGAGCAGTACTTC. Translating it yields CASSIFAGGPEQYF. The V and J genes are TRBV19 and TRBJ2-7, with 9 bases fitting TRBD2. The length of the CDR3 is 14 residues. V dropped 3 bases and J dropped 6; count of bases not matched to a gene: 6. The germline V gene encodes CDR1 LNHDA and CDR2 SQIVND (reference sequence).

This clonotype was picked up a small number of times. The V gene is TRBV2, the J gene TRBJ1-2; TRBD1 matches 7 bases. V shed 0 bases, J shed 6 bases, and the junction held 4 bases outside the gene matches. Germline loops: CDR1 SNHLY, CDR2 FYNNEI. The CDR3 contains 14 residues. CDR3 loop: CASSEATTGNGYTF. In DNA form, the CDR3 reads TGTGCCAGCAGTGAAGCAACGACAGGGAATGGCTACACCTTC.

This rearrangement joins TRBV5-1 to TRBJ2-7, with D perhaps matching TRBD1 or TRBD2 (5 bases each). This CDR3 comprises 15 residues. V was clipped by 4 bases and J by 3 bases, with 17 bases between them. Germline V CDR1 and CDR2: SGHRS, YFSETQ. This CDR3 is CASSPVGPSSYEQYF. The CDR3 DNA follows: TGCGCCAGCAGCCCCGTGGGACCATCCAGCTACGAGCAGTACTTC.

CDR3 sequence (DNA): TGTGCCAGCAGTGACAGGGTTTCTGAAGCTTTCTTT. This translates into CASSDRVSEAFF. The rearrangement uses TRBV6-1 and TRBJ1-1; perhaps TRBD1 as D (5 bases). Trimming took 3 bases from V and 6 from J, leaving 8 bases between them. This CDR3 has 12 amino acids. Germline V gives CDR1 MNHNS, CDR2 SASEGT.

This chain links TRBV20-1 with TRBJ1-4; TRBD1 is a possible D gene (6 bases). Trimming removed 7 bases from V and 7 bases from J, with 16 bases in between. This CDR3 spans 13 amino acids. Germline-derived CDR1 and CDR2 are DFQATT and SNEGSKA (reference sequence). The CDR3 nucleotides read TGCAGTGGCTCGTCCGAAGGGGGTGAAAAACTGTTTTTT. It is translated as CSGSSEGGEKLFF.

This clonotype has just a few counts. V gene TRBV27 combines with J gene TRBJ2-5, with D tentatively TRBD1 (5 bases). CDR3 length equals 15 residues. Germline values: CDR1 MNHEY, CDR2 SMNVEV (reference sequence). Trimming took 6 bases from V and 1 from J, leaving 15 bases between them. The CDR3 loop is CASRRTFNPQETQYF. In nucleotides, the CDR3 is TGTGCCAGCAGGAGGACATTTAATCCCCAAGAGACCCAGTACTTC.

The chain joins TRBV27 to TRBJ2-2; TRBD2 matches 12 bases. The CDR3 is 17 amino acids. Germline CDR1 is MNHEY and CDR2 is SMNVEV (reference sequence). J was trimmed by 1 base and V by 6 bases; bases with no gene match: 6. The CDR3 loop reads CASSQPGLAGNTGELFF. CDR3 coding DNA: TGTGCCAGCAGCCAACCGGGACTAGCGGGGAACACCGGGGAGCTGTTTTTT.

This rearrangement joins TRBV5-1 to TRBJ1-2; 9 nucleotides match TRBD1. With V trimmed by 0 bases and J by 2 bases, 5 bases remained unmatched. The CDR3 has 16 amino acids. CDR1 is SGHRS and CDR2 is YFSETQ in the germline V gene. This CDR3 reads CASSLGGQGANYGYTF. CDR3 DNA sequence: TGCGCCAGCAGCTTGGGGGGACAGGGAGCCAACTATGGCTACACCTTC.

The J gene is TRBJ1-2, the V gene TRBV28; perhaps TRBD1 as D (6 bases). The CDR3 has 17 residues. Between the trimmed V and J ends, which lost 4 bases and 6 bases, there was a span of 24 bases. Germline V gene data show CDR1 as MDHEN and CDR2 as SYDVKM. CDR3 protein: CASSSPDEQGMADGYTF. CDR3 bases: TGTGCCAGCAGTTCCCCTGATGAACAGGGCATGGCGGATGGCTACACCTTC.

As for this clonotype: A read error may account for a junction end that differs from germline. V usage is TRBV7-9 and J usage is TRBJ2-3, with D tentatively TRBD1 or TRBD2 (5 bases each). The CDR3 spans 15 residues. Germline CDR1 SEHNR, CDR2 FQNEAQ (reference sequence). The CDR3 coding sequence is TGCGCCAGCACCCGCGAATGGGACGCCACAGATACGCAGTATTTT. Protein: CASTREWDATDTQYF. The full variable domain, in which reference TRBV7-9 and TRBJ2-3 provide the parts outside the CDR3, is DTGVSQNPRHKITKRGQNVTFRCDPISEHNRLYWYRQTLGQGPEFLTYFQNEAQLEKSRLLSDRFSAERPKGSFSTLEIQRTEQGDSAMYLCASTREWDATDTQYFGPGTRLTVL.

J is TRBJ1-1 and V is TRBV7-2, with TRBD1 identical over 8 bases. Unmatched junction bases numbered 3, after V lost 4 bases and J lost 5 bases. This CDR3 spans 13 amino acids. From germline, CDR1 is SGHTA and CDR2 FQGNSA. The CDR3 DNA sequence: TGTGCCAGCAGCTACAACAGGGGGACTGAAGCTTTCTTT. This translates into CASSYNRGTEAFF.

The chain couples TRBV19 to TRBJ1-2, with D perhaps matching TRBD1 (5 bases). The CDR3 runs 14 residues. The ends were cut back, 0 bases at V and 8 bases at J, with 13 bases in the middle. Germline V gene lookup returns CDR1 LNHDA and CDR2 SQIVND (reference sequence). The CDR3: CASSIDRQGYGYTF. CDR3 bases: TGTGCCAGTAGTATAGATCGGCAGGGTTACGGCTACACCTTC.

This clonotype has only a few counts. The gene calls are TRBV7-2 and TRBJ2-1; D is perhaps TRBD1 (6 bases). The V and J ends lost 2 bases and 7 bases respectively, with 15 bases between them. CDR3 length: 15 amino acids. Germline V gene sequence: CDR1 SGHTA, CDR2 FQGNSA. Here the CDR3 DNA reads TGTGCCAGCAGCTTAAAGCAGGGGCTACGGAATGAGCAGTTCTTC. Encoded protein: CASSLKQGLRNEQFF.

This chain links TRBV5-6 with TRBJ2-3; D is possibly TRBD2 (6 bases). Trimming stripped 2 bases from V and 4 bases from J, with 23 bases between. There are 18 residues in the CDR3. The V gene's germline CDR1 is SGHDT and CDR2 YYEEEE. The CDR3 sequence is CASSFHRLVPQVADTQYF. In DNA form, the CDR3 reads TGTGCCAGCAGCTTCCACCGACTAGTCCCCCAGGTCGCAGATACGCAGTATTTT.